Described below is a single TCR beta chain sequence and its context. No antigen is known for it. No much larger clone exists at a distance of one base, and base qualities are not known. What the treatment or condition label conveys for this sample: in vitro stimulation with specific CMV peptide epitopes to enrich CMV-specific T cells. The data were taken from a study of T cell repertoires in cytomegalovirus infection (dated by TCRdb to the late 2010s). Context from the whole study: Alongside well-studied HLA-B-restricted epitopes, the peptide stimulations were aimed at recently identified HLA-C-restricted CMV epitopes, whose presentation resists viral immunomodulation. The HLA type of each donor mattered for the analysis, because public TCR beta signatures pointed to carriage of CMV infection along with the matching HLA type. What the work shows at the level of the full study, not this receptor alone: In the ex vivo response, HLA-C-restricted CMV-specific TCR beta clonotypes were dominant, and in two of eight donors the single most frequent clonotype came from this HLA-C-restricted group. Carriers of CMV infection plus the relevant HLA type were discriminated by the cumulative frequency of public TCR beta family members in the study cohort and in an independent roughly 350-donor cohort.

The germline V gene provides CDR1 MDHEN and CDR2 SYDVKM. Including cysteine and phenylalanine, the CDR3 has 16 amino acids. Left in the record is the CDR3 DNA by itself, 48 bases read in frame from the first base. V is pared back by 8 bases and J by 2 bases, with 20 bases lying between the germline termini. The listed sequencing device is Illumina HiSeq 1500. TCRdb passed the public sequencing reads through fastp at Q25 and MiXCR, retaining productive beta sequences. Every distinct CDR3 protein forms one entry, paired with its most common genes and DNA. The table for this sample lists roughly 990,000 distinct CDR3 sequences; approximately 31% of them were counted only once. The top ten constitute around 15% of the sample.

Recombination connected TRBV28 to TRBJ2-3, with a weak D call of TRBD1 (5 bases match). The sequencing here drew on cultured CD8+ T cells from PBMCs, taken from culture after CMV antigen stimulation. The TCR originated in a human donor in good health (CMV status not recorded). Some clones in this sample may be carry-over from other donors' samples. The CDR3 protein: CASGRGNSMITDTQYF. The nucleotides read TGTGCCAGCGGTAGGGGCAACTCAATGATCACAGATACGCAGTATTTT.